Below are 8 T cell receptor beta chains sequenced from a single sample in a study of cytomegalovirus exposure and HLA in healthy donors. The PCR made use of 60 Vbeta and 13 Jbeta primers. The protocol was immunoSEQ multiplex PCR, while the TCRdb copy is restricted to in-frame clones and leaves out a portion. The sample lists 200,000 to 300,000 clones, approximately 78% occurring once. The sample taken for sequencing was PBMCs. The receptors stem from a boy aged 5 to 17 in good health and CMV-seronegative.

The genes are TRBV7-6 and TRBJ2-3; D not resolved. The germline CDR1 and CDR2 sequences are SGHVS and FNYEAQ. The V end lost 1 base, the J end lost 7 bases, and 9 bases lay between the germline ends. CDR3 size: 13 residues. CDR3 coding DNA: TGTGCCAGCAGCTTAGGGCTCCGCAATACGCAGTATTTT. It translates to CASSLGLRNTQYF.

The CDR3 here is CASGLLADNEQFF. CDR3 bases: TGTGCCAGCGGATTACTAGCGGACAATGAGCAGTTCTTC. This chain uses TRBV6-5 with TRBJ2-1, with 8 bases aligning to TRBD2. The CDR3 loop spans 13 amino acids. V was clipped by 8 bases and J by 5 bases; unmatched bases: 5. Germline assignment: CDR1 MNHEY and CDR2 SVGAGI.

V and J are TRBV2 and TRBJ1-1, with 7 bases fitting TRBD1. The germline V gene has CDR1 SNHLY and CDR2 FYNNEI. J gave up 2 bases and V 6 bases, and 6 bases lay outside the gene matches. This CDR3 spans 14 amino acids. The CDR3: CASRGDRHNTEAFF. The DNA for the CDR3 is TGTGCCAGCAGGGGGGACAGACACAACACTGAAGCTTTCTTT.

The chain employs TRBV6-1 and TRBJ2-5; TRBD1 matches at 8 bases. The junction had 3 bases not matched to a gene; V was cut back by 6 bases and J by 3 bases. The CDR3 consists of 13 residues. Germline loops: CDR1 MNHNS, CDR2 SASEGT. The CDR3 here is CASSQDREETQYF. DNA for the CDR3: TGTGCCAGCAGCCAGGACAGGGAAGAGACCCAGTACTTC.

The chain is built from TRBV6-6 and TRBJ1-2, with D possibly being TRBD1 (5 bases). Germline-derived CDR1 and CDR2 are MNHNY and SVGAGI (reference sequence). This CDR3 contains 13 residues. Trimming cost V 2 bases and J 4 bases, with 8 bases left between them. Here the CDR3 DNA reads TGTGCCAGCAGTTACCAGGGCCTCTATGGCTACACCTTC. As protein: CASSYQGLYGYTF.

This chain links TRBV19 with TRBJ2-2, with TRBD2 matching over 8 bases. Germline assignment: CDR1 LNHDA and CDR2 SQIVND (reference sequence). With 5 bases clipped from V and 6 bases from J, the junction kept 11 bases outside the gene matches. CDR3 size: 16 residues. Here the CDR3 DNA reads TGTGCCAGTAGTCCAGGACTAGCAAGAGGGGCCGGGGAGCTGTTTTTT. This gives the protein CASSPGLARGAGELFF.

The gene calls are TRBV4-1 and TRBJ1-2, with D unresolved. Germline V gene lookup returns CDR1 MGHRA and CDR2 YSYEKL. This CDR3 has 14 amino acids. V was shortened by 0 bases and J by 2 bases, with 7 bases between the two germline ends. CDR3 sequence: CASSQDPYNYGYTF. DNA of the CDR3: TGCGCCAGCAGCCAAGATCCCTACAACTATGGCTACACCTTC.

The CDR3 nucleotides read TGTGCCAGCAGCTTACCAATTGCTTCGCTCGGGGAGAATGGCTACACCTTC. As protein: CASSLPIASLGENGYTF. The chain recombines TRBV7-9 with TRBJ1-2; D unclear. V lost 2 bases to trimming and J lost 6 bases, with 22 bases between them. Germline assignment: CDR1 SEHNR and CDR2 FQNEAQ (reference sequence). The length of the CDR3 is 17 residues.